Below are 3 T cell receptor beta chains sequenced from a single sample in a study of cytomegalovirus exposure and HLA in healthy donors. The PCR contained 60 Vbeta and 13 Jbeta primers. Some clones are missing from TCRdb's copy, which holds only in-frame ones; the method was immunoSEQ multiplex PCR. The sample holds 200,000 or so clones; roughly 83% are singletons and the top ten take 0.25% to 0.3%. Material for sequencing was PBMCs. These receptors came from a boy between 10 and 17 years old in good health and CMV-seronegative.

The chain employs TRBV11-2 and TRBJ1-1, with TRBD1 as a possible D gene (6 bases). This CDR3 region has 16 residues. Trimming shortened V by 1 base and J by 0 bases, and 12 bases separated the two germline ends. Germline V gene sequence: CDR1 SGHAT, CDR2 FQNNGV. The CDR3 is CASSLVQGLVNTEAFF. CDR3 sequence (DNA): TGTGCCAGCAGCTTAGTACAGGGTTTGGTGAACACTGAAGCTTTCTTT.

This chain connects TRBV18 to TRBJ1-1; D uncertain. This CDR3 comprises 13 residues. Germline V gives CDR1 KGHSH, CDR2 LQKENI. Trimming took 1 base from V and 6 from J, leaving 9 bases between them. CDR3 DNA sequence: TGTGCCAGCTCACCACTTAGCTTCCCTGAAGCTTTCTTT. Protein product: CASSPLSFPEAFF. Based on the CDR3 plus reference TRBV18 and TRBJ1-1, the full variable domain is NAGVMQNPRHLVRRRGQEARLRCSPMKGHSHVYWYRQLPEEGLKFMVYLQKENIIDESGMPKERFSAEFPKEGPSILRIQQVVRGDSAAYFCASSPLSFPEAFFGQGTRLTVV.

V gene TRBV4-3 combines with J gene TRBJ1-1; the D gene is possibly TRBD1 (6 bases). Germline V CDR1 and CDR2: LGHNA, YSLEER. V gave up 1 base and J gave up 7 bases, with 7 bases separating them. The CDR3 length is 12 residues. CDR3 DNA sequence: TGCGCCAGCAGCCAAGCGGACAGTGAAGCTTTCTTT. Protein sequence: CASSQADSEAFF.